This record concerns one TCR beta chain sequence. The target antigen is unknown. The sample originates from a study of cytomegalovirus exposure and HLA in healthy donors. At the level of the study: The roughly 120 validation repertoires used the same platform as the 650 to 850 first-cohort repertoires (as reported by a later analysis).

The table came from immunoSEQ multiplex PCR; TCRdb's copy has only in-frame clones and leaves some out. The sample yields under 200,000 clones, about 81% seen once. There are 16 residues in the CDR3. The J segment lost 9 bases and the V segment lost 2 bases, leaving 6 bases of the junction unmatched. Per the germline V gene, CDR1 is MNHNY and CDR2 is SVGAGI (reference sequence). Study results and caveats: There were a few CMV-associated chains whose specificity for CMV antigens was confirmed in vitro. 164 TCR beta chains were listed as cytomegalovirus-associated. The finding came from a later analysis; first-cohort TCR clusters tended to co-occur in the roughly 120 validation repertoires.

The sample comprised PBMCs. This receptor was taken from a woman aged 25 to 39 in good health and CMV-seronegative. The chain carries TRBV6-6 and TRBJ2-1; 14 nucleotides match TRBD2. CDR3 amino acids: CASSYVRLAGGSEQFF. The CDR3 DNA reads as TGTGCCAGCAGTTACGTCCGACTAGCGGGAGGGTCTGAGCAGTTCTTC.